This TCR beta chain was retrieved from a study of monozygotic twins with inflammatory bowel disease. Study outcomes and limitations: Immunosuppressive treatment differences may have increased patient repertoire variability.

CDR3 length equals 17 residues. CDR1 is DFQATT, CDR2 SNEGSKA, per germline (reference sequence). TCRdb re-called the 5' RACE reads and catalogs CDR3 proteins one per entry, DNA excluded. The sample holds some 89,000 distinct CDR3 sequences. A note on this clonotype: Its antigen is as yet unknown.

The authors isolated total RNA from whole blood without sorting T cells. The chain links TRBV20-1 to TRBJ2-7; no DNA is available, so the TRBD2 call from TCRdb remains unchecked. The clonotype was recovered from a human donor with ulcerative colitis or Crohn's disease, or a healthy co-twin of an affected twin (not recorded which). Sequencing was carried out using blood. Here the CDR3 reads CSARELGRRGGFNEQYF.